This T cell receptor beta chain was sequenced during a study of identical twins. Through template switching, a universal primer site was introduced, and the cDNA contained unique molecular identifiers. TCRdb called the 5' RACE reads again in MiXCR, with one record for every CDR3 protein. The repertoire holds hundreds of thousands of distinct CDR3 sequences, with approximately 13% as singletons. As regards this clonotype: The target antigen is unknown.

Whole-study results and caveats: Twins' surplus sharing was weaker for beta out-of-frame sequences. Models underestimated how often monozygotic twins shared out-of-frame TCR alpha. For cord blood, abundant beta clonotypes had fewer insertions, unlike memory repertoires, which showed none.

The junction had 10 bases not matched to a gene; V was cut back by 10 bases and J by 3 bases. There are 14 residues in the CDR3. The germline gives CDR1 SNHLY, CDR2 FYNNEI. The sample also formed part of further work on yellow fever vaccine responses in identical twins.

This chain joins TRBV2 and TRBJ2-7; 9 bases are a match to TRBD1. This receptor was taken from a woman aged 18-29 years in good health. The material sequenced was CD8+ T cells sorted from blood. CDR3 sequence: CATSTGTGFYEQYF. The CDR3 bases are TGTGCCACGTCGACGGGGACAGGGTTCTACGAGCAGTACTTC.